The entry below gives a single T cell receptor (beta chain) sequence along with its context. Trimming took 5 bases from V and 8 from J; bases not matched to a gene: 10. This CDR3 has 16 residues. Germline V lookup: CDR1 SGHTA, CDR2 FQGNSA. The data are from a study of blood T cell repertoires in COVID-19. Across the study: PBMCs, B-cell-depleted T cells, or T cells provided the cDNA or gDNA that made up the material.

Cohorts were based on clinical histories the participants reported. Donors in Cohort 3 counted as recovered after two negative PCRs, clearance, or symptom resolution. Produced via immunoSEQ multiplex PCR; TCRdb's table is partial and in-frame only. The sample gives a few hundred thousand clones, around 89% of which show up once; about 3% is in the top ten. The source is a woman in her forties or fifties who had recovered from COVID-19. The specimen sequenced was PBMCs or T cells enriched from blood (not recorded which). The V gene is TRBV7-2, the J gene TRBJ2-1, with TRBD2 identical over 12 bases. CDR3 coding DNA: TGTGCCAGCAGCGTATCTAGCGGGAGGGCCGGGCATGAGCAGTTCTTC. As protein: CASSVSSGRAGHEQFF.